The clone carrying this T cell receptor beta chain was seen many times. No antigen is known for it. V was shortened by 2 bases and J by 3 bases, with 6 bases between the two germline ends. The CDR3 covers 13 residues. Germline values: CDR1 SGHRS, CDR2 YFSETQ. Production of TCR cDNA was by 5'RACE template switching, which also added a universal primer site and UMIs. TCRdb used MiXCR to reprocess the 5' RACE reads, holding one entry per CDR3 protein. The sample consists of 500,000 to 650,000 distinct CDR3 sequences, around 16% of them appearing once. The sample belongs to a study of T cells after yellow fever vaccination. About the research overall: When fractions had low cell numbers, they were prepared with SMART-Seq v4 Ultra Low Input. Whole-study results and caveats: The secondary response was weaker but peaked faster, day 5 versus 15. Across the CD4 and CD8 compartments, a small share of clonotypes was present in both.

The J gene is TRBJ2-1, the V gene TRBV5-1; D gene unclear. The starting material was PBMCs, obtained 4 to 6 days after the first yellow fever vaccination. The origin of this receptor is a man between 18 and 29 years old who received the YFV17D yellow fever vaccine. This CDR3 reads CASSFLDYNEQFF. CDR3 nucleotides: TGCGCCAGCAGCTTTCTAGACTACAATGAGCAGTTCTTC.